This T cell receptor beta chain was retrieved from a study of immune characteristics of hereditary and idiopathic chronic pancreatitis. Patients having total pancreatectomy with islet autotransplantation provided the chronic pancreatitis pancreas tissue. Included chronic pancreatitis patients had no known history of diabetes. Bulk pancreas tissue, not sorted T cells, supplied the genomic DNA for TCR beta sequencing. Some clones are missing from TCRdb's copy, which holds only in-frame ones; the method was immunoSEQ multiplex PCR. Here the sample spans some 15,000 clones, less than 85% being singletons. Input material: pancreas tissue with hereditary chronic pancreatitis. This TCR derives from a human donor with chronic pancreatitis.

CDR3 sequence (DNA): TGTGCCAGCTCCTTGACGCGCGATGAGCAGTTCTTC. The encoded protein is CASSLTRDEQFF. V is TRBV18 and J is TRBJ2-1; no clear D gene. The CDR3 has 12 amino acids. Trimming cost V 6 bases and J 8 bases, with 11 bases left between them. Per the germline V gene, CDR1 is KGHSH and CDR2 is LQKENI.